Below are 16 T cell receptor beta chains sequenced from a single sample in a study of cytomegalovirus exposure and HLA in healthy donors. Researchers ran the PCR with 60 Vbeta and 13 Jbeta primers. Libraries were prepared by immunoSEQ multiplex PCR; TCRdb keeps only in-frame clonotypes and omits some of them. Of about 140,000 clones in the sample, over 65% are singletons; the top ten hold around 1.8%. Input material: PBMCs. These receptors all come from a female donor in good health and CMV-seropositive.

This clone was counted only a few times. The chain combines TRBV6-6 with TRBJ2-1; TRBD2 matches 7 bases. Germline V gives CDR1 MNHNY, CDR2 SVGAGI (reference sequence). There are 15 residues in the CDR3. V dropped 2 bases and J dropped 4; count of bases not matched to a gene: 5. The CDR3 here is CASSYDRGSYNEQFF. The CDR3 DNA reads as TGTGCCAGCAGTTACGATCGCGGGAGTTACAATGAGCAGTTCTTC.

Here the CDR3 reads CASRVTSGGKETQYF. For the CDR3, the DNA is TGCGCCAGCAGGGTGACTAGCGGGGGGAAAGAGACCCAGTACTTC. The chain employs TRBV10-2 and TRBJ2-5; 13 positions match TRBD2. Germline-derived CDR1 and CDR2 are WSHSY and SAAADI. The V segment lost 6 bases and the J segment 3 bases; nucleotides outside the gene matches: 4. This CDR3 contains 15 residues.

The chain uses TRBV4-2 and TRBJ2-3, with unresolved D. The CDR3 extends over 13 amino acids. Germline V gene lookup returns CDR1 LGHNA and CDR2 YNFKEQ. The V and J ends lost 0 bases and 7 bases respectively, with 8 bases between them. DNA for the CDR3: TGTGCCAGCAGCCAAGAGGCCCAGAATACGCAGTATTTT. Encoded protein: CASSQEAQNTQYF.

This clone is a singleton in its sample. The V and J genes are TRBV6-1 and TRBJ1-2, with 10 bases aligning to TRBD1. With 0 bases clipped from V and 4 bases from J, the junction kept 5 bases outside the gene matches. CDR3 length: 16 residues. Germline values: CDR1 MNHNS, CDR2 SASEGT. CDR3 amino acids: CASSEALGQGVYGYTF. CDR3 nucleotides: TGTGCCAGCAGTGAAGCGCTTGGACAGGGGGTCTATGGCTACACCTTC.

This clone has only a few counts. The J gene is TRBJ1-3, the V gene TRBV5-1, with 8 bases that match TRBD1. Germline CDR1 SGHRS, CDR2 YFSETQ. V dropped 1 base and J dropped 3; count of bases not matched to a gene: 6. CDR3 length: 16 amino acids. CDR3 nucleotide sequence: TGCGCCAGCAGCTTGTTTTCGACAGGGGATGGAAACACCATATATTTT. Amino acids: CASSLFSTGDGNTIYF.

Comments on this clone: One end of the junction fails to match germline, which may point to a read error. V and J are TRBV4-1 and TRBJ2-7; D call uncertain. The V gene's germline CDR1 is MGHRA and CDR2 YSYEKL. The CDR3 length is 11 residues. The CDR3 DNA is TGCGCCAGCAGCCATCTAGGTCCCCAGCACTTC. Protein sequence: CASSHLGPQHF.

The V gene is TRBV5-1, the J gene TRBJ1-1, with TRBD1 as a possible D gene (6 bases). Germline V gene sequence: CDR1 SGHRS, CDR2 YFSETQ. The CDR3 consists of 14 residues. Trimming removed 3 bases at V and 11 bases at J, with 20 bases between. The CDR3 spells CASSSEWAQGGAFF. DNA for the CDR3: TGCGCCAGCAGCTCCGAGTGGGCACAGGGAGGGGCTTTCTTT.

This clone has more than one count but fewer than ten. The CDR3 is CASSERGSTDTQYF. The CDR3 bases are TGTGCCAGCAGTGAGCGGGGCAGCACAGATACGCAGTATTTT. The rearrangement links TRBV6-6 to TRBJ2-3, with 7 bases lining up with TRBD2. With 5 bases clipped from V and 0 bases from J, the junction kept 2 bases outside the gene matches. The CDR3 contains 14 residues. Germline lookup yields CDR1 MNHNY and CDR2 SVGAGI (reference sequence).

The V call is TRBV5-4, the J call TRBJ2-6; a weak D match, TRBD1 (6 bases). Trimming left V 6 bases short and J 0 bases short, with 7 bases between. Germline V gene sequence: CDR1 SGHNT, CDR2 YYREEE (reference sequence). The CDR3 covers 14 residues. This CDR3 reads CASMGHSGANVLTF. The DNA for the CDR3 is TGTGCCAGCATGGGACACTCTGGGGCCAACGTCCTGACTTTC.

This clone is a singleton in its sample. The chain is built from TRBV2 and TRBJ2-1, with 11 bases that match TRBD2. V shed 6 bases, J shed 4 bases, and the junction held 5 bases outside the gene matches. CDR3 length equals 15 residues. Per germline, CDR1 SNHLY and CDR2 FYNNEI. The CDR3 DNA sequence: TGTGCCAGCAGCGGACTAGCGGGTATTTACAATGAGCAGTTCTTC. Translation: CASSGLAGIYNEQFF. The full variable domain, its missing parts supplied by reference TRBV2 and TRBJ2-1, is EPEVTQTPSHQVTQMGQEVILRCVPISNHLYFYWYRQILGQKVEFLVSFYNNEISEKSEIFDDQFSVERPDGSNFTLKIRSTKLEDSAMYFCASSGLAGIYNEQFFGPGTRLTVL.

The chain joins TRBV7-3 to TRBJ2-5, with 7 bases lining up with TRBD1. This CDR3 has 16 residues. From germline, CDR1 is SGHTA and CDR2 FQGTGA. The trim removed 1 base at V and 2 bases at J, leaving 7 bases unmatched. CDR3 DNA sequence: TGTGCCAGCAGCTTAAGAACCGGGACAGCACAAGAGACCCAGTACTTC. Its protein product is CASSLRTGTAQETQYF.

This chain links TRBV5-4 with TRBJ2-7; 10 nucleotides match TRBD1. From germline, CDR1 is SGHNT and CDR2 YYREEE (reference sequence). With 4 bases clipped from V and 5 bases from J, the junction kept 9 bases outside the gene matches. The CDR3 contains 15 residues. CDR3 bases: TGTGCCAGCAGCAGAGACAGGGGGCAAGCACACGAGCAGTACTTC. It translates to CASSRDRGQAHEQYF.

The chain uses TRBV5-6 and TRBJ1-6; D is unresolved. The CDR3 loop spans 14 amino acids. V was cut by 6 bases and J by 10 bases, with 17 bases left in between. Per germline, CDR1 SGHDT and CDR2 YYEEEE. CDR3 sequence: CASTQYPAGSPLHF. DNA for the CDR3: TGTGCCAGCACCCAGTACCCGGCGGGATCACCCCTCCACTTT.

On this clone: The junction and the germline gene differ at one end; a read error may be behind it. This chain joins TRBV7-9 and TRBJ2-7; TRBD1 is a possible D gene (5 bases). The CDR3 is made up of 14 amino acids. Germline assignment: CDR1 SEHNR and CDR2 FQNEAQ (reference sequence). The CDR3 sequence is CSSSLSTVSYEQYF. The DNA for the CDR3 is TGTTCCAGCAGCTTATCGACAGTCTCCTACGAGCAGTACTTC. Variable domain in full (rest from reference TRBV7-9 and TRBJ2-7): DTGVSQNPRHKITKRGQNVTFRCDPISEHNRLYWYRQTLGQGPEFLTYFQNEAQLEKSRLLSDRFSAERPKGSFSTLEIQRTEQGDSAMYLCSSSLSTVSYEQYFGPGTRLTVT.

J is TRBJ1-3 and V is TRBV14; D not resolved. V dropped 1 base and J dropped 4 bases, with 8 bases sitting between them. The CDR3 extends over 14 amino acids. Germline V gives CDR1 SGHDN, CDR2 FVKESK. In DNA, the CDR3 is TGTGCCAGCAGCCAAGCCCTCGCGGGAAACACCATATATTTT. Translated, it gives CASSQALAGNTIYF.

In this sample, this clone turned up a few times. The chain joins TRBV27 to TRBJ1-6; TRBD1 agrees at 7 bases. The junction had 5 bases not matched to a gene; V was cut back by 7 bases and J by 5 bases. The CDR3 is 14 amino acids. Germline V gene data show CDR1 as MNHEY and CDR2 as SMNVEV (reference sequence). The CDR3 nucleotides are TGTGCCAGCAAGACAGGGCCAAATAATTCACCCCTCCACTTT. Protein product: CASKTGPNNSPLHF.